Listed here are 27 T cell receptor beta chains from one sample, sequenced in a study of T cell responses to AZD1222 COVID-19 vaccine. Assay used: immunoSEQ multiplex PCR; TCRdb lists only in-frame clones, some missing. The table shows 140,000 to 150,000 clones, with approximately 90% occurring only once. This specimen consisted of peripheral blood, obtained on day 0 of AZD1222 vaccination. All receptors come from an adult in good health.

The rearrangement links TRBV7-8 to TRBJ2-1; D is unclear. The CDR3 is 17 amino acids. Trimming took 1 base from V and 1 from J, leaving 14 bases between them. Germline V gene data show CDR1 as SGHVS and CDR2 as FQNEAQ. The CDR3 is CASSLVGRFTSYNEQFF. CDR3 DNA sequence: TGTGCCAGCAGCTTAGTAGGAAGGTTCACATCCTACAATGAGCAGTTCTTC.

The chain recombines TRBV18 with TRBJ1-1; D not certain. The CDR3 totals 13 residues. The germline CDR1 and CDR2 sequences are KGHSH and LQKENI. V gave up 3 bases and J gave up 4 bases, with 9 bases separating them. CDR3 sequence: CASSPYGSTEAFF. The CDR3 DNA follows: TGTGCCAGCTCACCCTATGGTTCCACTGAAGCTTTCTTT.

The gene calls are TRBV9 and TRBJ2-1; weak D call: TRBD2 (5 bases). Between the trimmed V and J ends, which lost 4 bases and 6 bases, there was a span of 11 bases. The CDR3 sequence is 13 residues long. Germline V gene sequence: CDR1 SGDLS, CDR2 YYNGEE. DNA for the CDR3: TGTGCCAGCAGCTTCGCGGGCGTCAATGAGCAGTTCTTC. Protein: CASSFAGVNEQFF.

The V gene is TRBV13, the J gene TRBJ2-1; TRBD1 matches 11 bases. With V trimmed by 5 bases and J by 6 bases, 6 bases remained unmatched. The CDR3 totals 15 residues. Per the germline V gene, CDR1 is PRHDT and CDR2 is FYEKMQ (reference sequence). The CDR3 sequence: CASSVQGQGGNEQFF. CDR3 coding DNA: TGTGCCAGCAGCGTACAGGGACAGGGGGGCAATGAGCAGTTCTTC.

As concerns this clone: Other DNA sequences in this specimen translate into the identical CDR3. This chain's CDR3 is CASSLRGSGNTIYF. CDR3 nucleotides: TGTGCCAGCAGCCTAAGGGGCTCTGGAAACACCATATATTTT. The gene calls are TRBV6-5 and TRBJ1-3; D is perhaps TRBD1 (5 bases). Germline-derived CDR1 and CDR2 are MNHEY and SVGAGI. CDR3 length: 14 amino acids. Trimming pared 6 bases from V and 0 bases from J, leaving 9 bases between.

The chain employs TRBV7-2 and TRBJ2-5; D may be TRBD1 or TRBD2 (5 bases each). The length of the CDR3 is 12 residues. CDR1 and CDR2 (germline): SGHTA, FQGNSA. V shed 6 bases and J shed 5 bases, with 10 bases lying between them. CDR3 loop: CASRRDRETQYF. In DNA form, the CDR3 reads TGTGCCAGCAGGAGGGACCGGGAGACCCAGTACTTC. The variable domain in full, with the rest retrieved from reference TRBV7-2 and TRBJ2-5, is GAGVSQSPSNKVTEKGKDVELRCDPISGHTALYWYRQSLGQGLEFLIYFQGNSAPDKSGLPSDRFSAERTGGSVSTLTIQRTQQEDSAVYLCASRRDRETQYFGPGTRLLVL.

The CDR3 spells CASSEDYQETQYF. CDR3 in DNA: TGTGCCAGTTCTGAGGACTATCAAGAGACCCAGTACTTC. The J gene is TRBJ2-5, the V gene TRBV19; possibly TRBD2 for D (6 bases). CDR1 and CDR2 from the germline V gene are LNHDA and SQIVND (reference sequence). CDR3 length equals 13 residues. The V and J ends lost 8 bases and 2 bases respectively, with 12 bases between them.

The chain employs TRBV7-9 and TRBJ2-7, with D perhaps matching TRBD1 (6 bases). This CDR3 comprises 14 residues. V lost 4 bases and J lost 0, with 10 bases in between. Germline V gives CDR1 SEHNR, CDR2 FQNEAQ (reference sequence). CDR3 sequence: CASSSRTASYEQYF. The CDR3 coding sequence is TGTGCCAGCAGCTCGCGGACAGCCTCCTACGAGCAGTACTTC.

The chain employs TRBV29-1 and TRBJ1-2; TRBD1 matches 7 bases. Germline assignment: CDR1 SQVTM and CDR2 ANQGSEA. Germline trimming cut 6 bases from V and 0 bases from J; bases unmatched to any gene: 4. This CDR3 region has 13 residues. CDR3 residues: CSVGDSSNYGYTF. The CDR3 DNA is TGCAGCGTGGGGGACAGTTCTAACTATGGCTACACCTTC.

CDR3 amino acids: CASSRTGGTEAFF. The CDR3 nucleotides are TGTGCCAGCAGCCGGACAGGTGGAACTGAAGCTTTCTTT. The chain joins TRBV6-5 to TRBJ1-1, with 7 bases aligning to TRBD1. The CDR3 is 13 residues long. The junction had 6 bases not matched to a gene; V was cut back by 6 bases and J by 5 bases. Germline CDR1 MNHEY, CDR2 SVGAGI.

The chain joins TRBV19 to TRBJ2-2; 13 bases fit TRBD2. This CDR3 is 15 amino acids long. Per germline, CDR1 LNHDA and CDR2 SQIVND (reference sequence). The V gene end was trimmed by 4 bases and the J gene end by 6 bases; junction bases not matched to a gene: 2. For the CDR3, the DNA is TGTGCCAGTAGTAAACTAGCGGGGGGGCCCGGGGAGCTGTTTTTT. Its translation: CASSKLAGGPGELFF.

The CDR3, as DNA: TGTGCTAGTGGTTTGGCCTCCGGGCCCCCTGGAAACACCATATATTTT. Its protein is CASGLASGPPGNTIYF. The chain recombines TRBV12-5 with TRBJ1-3, with unresolved D. The CDR3 runs 16 residues. V was cut by 1 base and J by 2 bases, with 12 bases left in between. Germline assignment: CDR1 LGHNT and CDR2 FRNRAP.

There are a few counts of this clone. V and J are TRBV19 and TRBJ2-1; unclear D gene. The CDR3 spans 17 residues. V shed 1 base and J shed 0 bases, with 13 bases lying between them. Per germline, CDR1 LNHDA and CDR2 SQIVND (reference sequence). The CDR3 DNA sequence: TGTGCCAGTAGTATAGGAGCCACTATGAGCTCCTACAATGAGCAGTTCTTC. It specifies CASSIGATMSSYNEQFF.

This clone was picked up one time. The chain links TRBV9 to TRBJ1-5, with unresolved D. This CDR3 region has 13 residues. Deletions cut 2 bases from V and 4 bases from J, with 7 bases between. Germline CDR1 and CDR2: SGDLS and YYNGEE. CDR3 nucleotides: TGTGCCAGCAGCGTGGCAGAGAATCAGCCCCAGCATTTT. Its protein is CASSVAENQPQHF.

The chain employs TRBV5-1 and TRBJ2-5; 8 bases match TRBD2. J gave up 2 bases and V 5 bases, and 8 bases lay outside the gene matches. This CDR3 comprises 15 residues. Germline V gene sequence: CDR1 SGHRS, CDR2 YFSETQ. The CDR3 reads CASSSSPGGQETQYF. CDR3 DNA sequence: TGCGCCAGCAGTTCGTCACCGGGGGGGCAAGAGACCCAGTACTTC.

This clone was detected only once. The CDR3 DNA follows: TGTGCCACCAGCAGAGATCCAGACACGAGCTCCTATAATTCACCCCTCCACTTT. Translating gives CATSRDPDTSSYNSPLHF. The V gene is TRBV15, the J gene TRBJ1-6; D gene ambiguous. Germline-derived CDR1 and CDR2 are LNHNV and YYDKDF (reference sequence). Trimming took 0 bases from V and 0 from J, leaving 12 bases between them. This CDR3 is built from 18 residues.

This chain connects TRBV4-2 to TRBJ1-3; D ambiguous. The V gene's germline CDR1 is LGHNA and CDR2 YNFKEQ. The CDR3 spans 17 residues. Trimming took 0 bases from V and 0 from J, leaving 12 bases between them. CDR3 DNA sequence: TGTGCCAGCAGCCAAGAGGAAGGGTTCCACTCTGGAAACACCATATATTTT. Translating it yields CASSQEEGFHSGNTIYF.

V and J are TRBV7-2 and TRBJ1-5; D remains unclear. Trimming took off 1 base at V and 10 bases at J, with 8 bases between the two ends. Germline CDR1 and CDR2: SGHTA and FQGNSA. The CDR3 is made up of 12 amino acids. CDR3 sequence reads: CASSLVPGPQHF. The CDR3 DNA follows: TGTGCCAGCAGCTTAGTCCCGGGTCCCCAGCATTTT.

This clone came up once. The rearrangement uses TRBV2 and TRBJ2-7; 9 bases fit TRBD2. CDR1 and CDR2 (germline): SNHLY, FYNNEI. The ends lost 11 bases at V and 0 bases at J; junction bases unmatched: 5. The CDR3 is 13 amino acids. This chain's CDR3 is CASRLAASYEQYF. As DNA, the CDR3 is TGTGCCTCAAGACTAGCGGCCTCCTACGAGCAGTACTTC.

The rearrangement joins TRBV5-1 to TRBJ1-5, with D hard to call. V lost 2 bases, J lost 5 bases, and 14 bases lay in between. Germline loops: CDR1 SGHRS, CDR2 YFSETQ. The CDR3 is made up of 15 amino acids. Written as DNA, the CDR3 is TGCGCCAGCAGCTTTTCTCCCTCTGGGGATCAGCCCCAGCATTTT. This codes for CASSFSPSGDQPQHF.

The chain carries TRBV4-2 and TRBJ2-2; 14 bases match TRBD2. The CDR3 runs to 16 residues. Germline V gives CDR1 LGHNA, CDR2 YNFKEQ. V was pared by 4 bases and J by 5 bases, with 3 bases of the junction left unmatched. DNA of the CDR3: TGTGCCAGCAGCCGGGGACTAGCGGGAGTTACCGGGGAGCTGTTTTTT. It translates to CASSRGLAGVTGELFF.

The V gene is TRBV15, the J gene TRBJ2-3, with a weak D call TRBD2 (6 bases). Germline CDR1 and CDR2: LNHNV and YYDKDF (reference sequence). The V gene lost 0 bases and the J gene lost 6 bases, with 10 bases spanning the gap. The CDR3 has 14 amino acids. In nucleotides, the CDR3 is TGTGCCACCAGCAGAGATCGCGGAGGGGATACGCAGTATTTT. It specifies CATSRDRGGDTQYF. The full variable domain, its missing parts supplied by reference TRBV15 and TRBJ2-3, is DAMVIQNPRYQVTQFGKPVTLSCSQTLNHNVMYWYQQKSSQAPKLLFHYYDKDFNNEADTPDNFQSRRPNTSFCFLDIRSPGLGDTAMYLCATSRDRGGDTQYFGPGTRLTVL.

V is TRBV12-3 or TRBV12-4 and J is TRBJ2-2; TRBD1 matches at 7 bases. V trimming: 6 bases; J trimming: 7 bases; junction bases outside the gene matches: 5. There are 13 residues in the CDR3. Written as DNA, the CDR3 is TGTGCCAGCAGACAGGGGCCAGGCGGGGAGCTGTTTTTT. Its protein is CASRQGPGGELFF.

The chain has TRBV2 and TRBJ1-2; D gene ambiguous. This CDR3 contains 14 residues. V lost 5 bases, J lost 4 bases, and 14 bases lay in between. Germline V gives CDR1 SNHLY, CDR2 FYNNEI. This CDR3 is CASSLGKYSYGYTF. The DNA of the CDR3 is TGTGCCAGCAGTTTAGGGAAGTATTCCTATGGCTACACCTTC. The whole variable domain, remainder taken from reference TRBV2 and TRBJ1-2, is EPEVTQTPSHQVTQMGQEVILRCVPISNHLYFYWYRQILGQKVEFLVSFYNNEISEKSEIFDDQFSVERPDGSNFTLKIRSTKLEDSAMYFCASSLGKYSYGYTFGSGTRLTVV.

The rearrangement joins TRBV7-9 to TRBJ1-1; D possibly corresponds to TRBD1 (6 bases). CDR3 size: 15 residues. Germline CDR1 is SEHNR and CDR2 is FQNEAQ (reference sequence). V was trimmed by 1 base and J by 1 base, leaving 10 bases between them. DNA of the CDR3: TGTGCCAGCAGCTTAGGGGGGCACCCGAACACTGAAGCTTTCTTT. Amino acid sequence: CASSLGGHPNTEAFF. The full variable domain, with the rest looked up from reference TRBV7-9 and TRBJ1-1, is DTGVSQNPRHKITKRGQNVTFRCDPISEHNRLYWYRQTLGQGPEFLTYFQNEAQLEKSRLLSDRFSAERPKGSFSTLEIQRTEQGDSAMYLCASSLGGHPNTEAFFGQGTRLTVV.

The CDR3 bases are TGTGCCAGCAGCCCCGGCTGGACTAGAATCAATGAGCAGTTCTTC. Translated, it gives CASSPGWTRINEQFF. V gene TRBV7-9 combines with J gene TRBJ2-1, with TRBD2 identical over 7 bases. After removal of 5 bases from V and 6 bases from J, the junction contained 10 bases not matched to a gene. The CDR3 is 15 residues long. The V gene's germline CDR1 is SEHNR and CDR2 FQNEAQ (reference sequence).

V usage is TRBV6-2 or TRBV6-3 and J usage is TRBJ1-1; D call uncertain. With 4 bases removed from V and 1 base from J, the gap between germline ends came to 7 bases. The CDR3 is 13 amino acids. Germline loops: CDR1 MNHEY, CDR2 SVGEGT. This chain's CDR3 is CASSFGRNTEAFF. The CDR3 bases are TGTGCCAGCAGTTTCGGACGGAACACTGAAGCTTTCTTT.